The rows below give T cell receptor beta chains drawn from one sample of a study of PD-1 blockade in classical Hodgkin lymphoma. The assay was immunoSEQ multiplex PCR, and TCRdb's table has in-frame clones only and misses some. The sample has more than 25,000 clones; about 90% are singletons. The specimen comprised CD8+ T cells from blood, sampled at baseline. The source of these receptors is a human donor with classical Hodgkin lymphoma. The CDR3 runs from the conserved cysteine through the conserved F or W. The D gene is left open where the match is weak. Size values are once, few and many counts, or a class for expanded clones, and some rows have none.

cdr3_length j_call clone_size v_call d_call cdr3_nt cdr3_aa
18 TRBJ2-7 . TRBV29-1 TRBD2 TGCAGCGTTGAGGCCGCCACCTCCGGGACTAGCTCCTCCTACGAGCAGTACTTC CSVEAATSGTSSSYEQYF
15 TRBJ2-1 . TRBV15 . TGTGCCACCAGCGAAGACAGAAGCTCCTACAATGAGCAGTTCTTC CATSEDRSSYNEQFF
19 TRBJ2-1 . TRBV7-2 . TGTGCCAGCAGCTCTTTAGTGGGGGGTGTGATGAGCTCCTACAATGAGCAGTTCTTC CASSSLVGGVMSSYNEQFF
15 TRBJ1-4 few TRBV9 . TGTGCCAGCAGCCCCGGACAGACAACTAATGAAAAACTGTTTTTT CASSPGQTTNEKLFF
14 TRBJ2-7 . TRBV5-1 . TGCGCCAGCAGCTTGGAGAGTGGTACCTACGAGCAGTACTTC CASSLESGTYEQYF
15 TRBJ1-1 . TRBV10-1 . TGCGCCAGCAGTGAGTCGACCGGGGTAATGACTGAAGCTTTCTTT CASSESTGVMTEAFF
12 TRBJ2-1 . TRBV30 . TGTGCCTGTCAAGACGCCTACAATGAGCAGTTCTTC CACQDAYNEQFF
13 TRBJ2-3 . TRBV14 . TGTGCCAGCAACGTCCTGTACACAGATACGCAGTATTTT CASNVLYTDTQYF
15 TRBJ1-2 . TRBV2 . TGTGCCAGCAGTGAAGACGATCGAGGGTTCTATGGCTACACCTTC CASSEDDRGFYGYTF
16 TRBJ1-5 few TRBV11-2 . TGTGCCAGCAGCTTAAACATGGAGGGGAGACATCAGCCCCAGCATTTT CASSLNMEGRHQPQHF
14 TRBJ2-7 . TRBV9 TRBD2 TGTGCCAGCAGCGTAGGCGGGGGAACTTACGAGCAGTACTTC CASSVGGGTYEQYF
15 TRBJ1-5 . TRBV27 . TGTGCCAGCAGTTTAGAGGGCAGGATGAATCAGCCCCAGCATTTT CASSLEGRMNQPQHF
13 TRBJ1-1 . TRBV5-1 TRBD1 TGCGCCAGCAGCCTGGACAGGAGGACTGAAGCTTTCTTT CASSLDRRTEAFF
13 TRBJ1-5 once TRBV10-2 TRBD1 TGCGCCAGCAGGACAGGGCGAAGTCAGCCCCAGCATTTT CASRTGRSQPQHF
16 TRBJ2-6 . TRBV15 TRBD1 TGTGCCACCAGCAGCCGGACAGGGTTGGGGGCCAACGTCCTGACTTTC CATSSRTGLGANVLTF
11 TRBJ2-2 . TRBV7-3 . TGTGCCAGCAGCTTAAACGGGGAGCTGTTTTTT CASSLNGELFF
14 TRBJ2-5 . TRBV27 TRBD2 TGTGCCAGCAGCCCGGGACTAGCTGTAGGGACCCAGTACTTC CASSPGLAVGTQYF
14 TRBJ2-7 . TRBV11-2 TRBD2 TGTGCCAGCAGCCCGAGCGGGAGGCCCTACGAGCAGTACTTC CASSPSGRPYEQYF
15 TRBJ2-7 . TRBV7-2 TRBD1 TGTGCCAGCAGCTCCCCCGGGACAGGGATATACGAGCAGTACTTC CASSSPGTGIYEQYF
17 TRBJ1-1 . TRBV9 . TGTGCCAGCAGCGTAGGTACGGCGGCAGGCGGGAACACTGAAGCTTTCTTT CASSVGTAAGGNTEAFF
18 TRBJ2-7 . TRBV28 . TGTGCCAGCAGTATCCATATAGGGTACAGGGACCTGTCCTACGAGCAGTACTTC CASSIHIGYRDLSYEQYF
13 TRBJ2-2 . TRBV7-6 . TGTGCCAGCAGCTTAGCGTCGGGCGGGGAGCTGTTTTTT CASSLASGGELFF
18 TRBJ2-2 . TRBV19 TRBD2 TGTGCCAGTAGAGCTCTAGCGGGAGAGGAAATCAGCACCGGGGAGCTGTTTTTT CASRALAGEEISTGELFF
14 TRBJ1-4 . TRBV5-4 . TGTGCCAGCAGCTTGGTGGAGGATCGCGAAAAACTGTTTTTT CASSLVEDREKLFF
16 TRBJ2-7 . TRBV10-3 TRBD1 TGTGCCATCAGTTCTACGGCGGGACAGGGGGCCTACGAGCAGTACTTC CAISSTAGQGAYEQYF
13 TRBJ1-2 . TRBV5-6 . TGTGCCAGCAGCTTGCAGGGAGGCCATGGCTACACCTTC CASSLQGGHGYTF
15 TRBJ2-7 once TRBV4-1 . TGCGCCAGCTCCCCTAGAACAGGTCCTCGTTACGAGCAGTACTTC CASSPRTGPRYEQYF
14 TRBJ1-2 . TRBV6-5 . TGTGCCAGCAGTTACCTGTGGGGGCAGGATGGCTACACCTTC CASSYLWGQDGYTF
15 TRBJ1-4 . TRBV9 TRBD1 TGTGCCAGCAGCGGACATTCAGGGGGTGCTGAAAAACTGTTTTTT CASSGHSGGAEKLFF